What follows describes a single T cell receptor beta chain. The antigen is unknown. This sample stems from a study of shared clonotypes between healthy human individuals. Into CD45RA+ naive and CD45RA-negative memory subsets, the CD4+ cells were split. Overall study findings and caveats: A handful of donors shared about 4.8% of their naive CD4 clonotypes. Memory subsets had estimated richness that was generally smaller than that of naive subsets.

Trimming left V 3 bases short and J 1 base short, with 14 bases between. The CDR3 loop spans 16 amino acids. Germline CDR1 reads SGDLS; CDR2 reads YYNGEE. Data came from immunoSEQ multiplex PCR; TCRdb stores just in-frame clones and leaves some out. The sample yields over 700,000 clones, approximately 77% seen once. Sequenced sample: memory CD4+ T cells sorted from blood. Subset described: CD45RA-negative fraction. The receptor was isolated from a woman in her 30s in good health. This sequence joins TRBV9 and TRBJ2-1, with TRBD1 as a possible D gene (6 bases). The CDR3 DNA follows: TGTGCCAGCAGCGGAAGCCTACAGGGTTCCTACAATGAGCAGTTCTTC. Translated, it gives CASSGSLQGSYNEQFF.